This TCR beta chain appears in the sequencing data of a study of cytomegalovirus exposure and HLA in healthy donors. Study as a whole: Most donors, just over 80% of over 300 genotyped, fell in the Caucasian-associated ancestry cluster. Study observations and caveats: Earlier findings revealed that most TCR beta V segments proved productive either about 87% or about 30% of the time. Sequencing artifact likely explains a cluster of highly shared sequence variants.

With respect to this clone: Its target is unknown.

The study sampled nominally healthy donors, though unrecorded immune exposures were likely. The PCR contained 60 Vbeta and 13 Jbeta primers. Measured with immunoSEQ multiplex PCR; TCRdb has only the in-frame clones, and not every one. This sample carries about 200,000 clones, 60% to 80% of them seen once, and the ten largest clones take around 1.7%. V lost 1 base and J 2 bases, leaving 17 bases between the germline ends. CDR1 and CDR2 from the germline V gene are MDHEN and SYDVKM. The CDR3 spans 17 residues. The source is a young man in good health and CMV-seronegative. Source material: PBMCs. The V and J genes are TRBV28 and TRBJ1-1, with TRBD1 as a possible D gene (6 bases). The CDR3, as DNA: TGTGCCAGCAGTTTATCGGTGAGGACAGCCCTTAACACTGAAGCTTTCTTT. This sequence encodes CASSLSVRTALNTEAFF.